These 25 T cell receptor beta chains were sequenced from one sample in a study of T cells in Graves' hyperthyroidism and ophthalmopathy. Amplification yielded TCR beta CDR3 regions, with RNA transcripts as the source. HTBI primers were employed in a first-round RT-PCR of the TCR CDR3. TCRdb independently ran MiXCR on the multiplex PCR reads; one entry per CDR3 protein. The repertoire holds approximately 610,000 distinct CDR3 sequences, with about 15% as singletons. The sample comprised blood. These receptors all come from a woman in her forties with Graves' ophthalmopathy.

This clonotype was recorded at least ten times. The CDR3 loop is CSARVPAGVVRKTQYF. In DNA form, the CDR3 reads TGCAGTGCTAGAGTTCCGGCGGGAGTAGTCAGAAAGACCCAGTACTTC. The V call is TRBV20-1, the J call TRBJ2-5; the match to TRBD2 covers 7 bases. The CDR3 runs to 16 residues. Looked up from germline, CDR1 is DFQATT and CDR2 is SNEGSKA (reference sequence). With 1 base clipped from V and 6 bases from J, the junction kept 14 bases outside the gene matches.

This clonotype was seen repeatedly, ten times or more. The rearrangement joins TRBV10-3 to TRBJ1-1; possibly TRBD1 for D (5 bases). The germline gives CDR1 ENHRY, CDR2 SYGVKD. Trimming pared 2 bases from V and 3 bases from J, leaving 10 bases between. This CDR3 spans 14 amino acids. The CDR3 spells CAISEMGEDTEAFF. The CDR3 nucleotides are TGTGCCATCAGTGAGATGGGGGAGGACACTGAAGCTTTCTTT.

This clonotype was recorded many times. The chain combines TRBV6-5 with TRBJ1-5; no definite D call. The CDR3 is 13 residues long. Trimming took 3 bases from V and 2 from J, leaving 5 bases between them. The V gene's germline CDR1 is MNHEY and CDR2 SVGAGI. The DNA of the CDR3 is TGTGCCAGCAGTTATTCCCGCAATCAGCCCCAGCATTTT. Translated: CASSYSRNQPQHF.

This clonotype appeared many times. The V gene is TRBV25-1, the J gene TRBJ2-4; the match to TRBD1 covers 11 bases. Germline loops: CDR1 MGHDK, CDR2 SYGVNS. The V segment lost 4 bases and the J segment 7 bases; nucleotides outside the gene matches: 12. The CDR3 totals 17 residues. CDR3 sequence (DNA): TGTGCCAGCAGTGGGGGGACAGGGGGATGGGGGGGCAACATTCAGTACTTC. Translated, it gives CASSGGTGGWGGNIQYF.

This clonotype was detected ten times or more. The chain joins TRBV5-1 to TRBJ1-1; D is unresolved. Germline V gene lookup returns CDR1 SGHRS and CDR2 YFSETQ. Trimming stripped 0 bases from V and 2 bases from J, with 11 bases between. This CDR3 has 15 residues. CDR3 sequence (DNA): TGCGCCAGCAGCTTGGTGGGGAGTGGAAACACTGAAGCTTTCTTT. Its translation: CASSLVGSGNTEAFF.

The chain couples TRBV25-1 to TRBJ1-2, with 10 bases aligning to TRBD1. There are 16 residues in the CDR3. Germline V gene lookup returns CDR1 MGHDK and CDR2 SYGVNS. Trimming took 2 bases from V and 4 from J; bases not matched to a gene: 7. This chain's CDR3 is CASSERGTGAGYGYTF. In DNA, the CDR3 is TGTGCCAGCAGTGAACGCGGGACAGGGGCGGGCTATGGCTACACCTTC.

This clonotype was counted many times. This chain uses TRBV10-2 with TRBJ1-2; 7 bases are a match to TRBD1. Germline loops: CDR1 WSHSY, CDR2 SAAADI. There are 15 residues in the CDR3. Losses at the gene ends were 1 base for V and 5 bases for J; bases not matched to a gene: 7. The DNA for the CDR3 is TGCGCCAGCAGTGAGTACCGGGACAGCATATATGGCTACACCTTC. The encoded protein is CASSEYRDSIYGYTF.

The chain combines TRBV6-5 with TRBJ1-1; D is ambiguous. The V and J ends lost 4 bases and 0 bases respectively, with 9 bases between them. Germline CDR1 MNHEY, CDR2 SVGAGI. The CDR3 is 14 residues long. CDR3 protein: CASSWEKMNTEAFF. The CDR3 coding sequence is TGTGCCAGCAGTTGGGAGAAAATGAACACTGAAGCTTTCTTT.

This clonotype has at least ten counts. In DNA form, the CDR3 reads TGCAGTGCTAGACTCTTCAGCTATGGCTACACCTTC. Translated: CSARLFSYGYTF. The V gene is TRBV20-1, the J gene TRBJ1-2; D is unclear. The V gene lost 2 bases and the J gene lost 4 bases, with 8 bases spanning the gap. Per the germline V gene, CDR1 is DFQATT and CDR2 is SNEGSKA (reference sequence). The CDR3 totals 12 residues.

This clonotype has ten or more counts. V is TRBV28 and J is TRBJ1-1; possibly TRBD1 for D (5 bases). Trimming cost V 8 bases and J 9 bases, with 16 bases left between them. Germline V gives CDR1 MDHEN, CDR2 SYDVKM. The CDR3 has 12 amino acids. In nucleotides, the CDR3 is TGTGCCAGCTGGGGGGGTTCGGGGAAAGCTTTCTTT. Protein product: CASWGGSGKAFF. Together with reference TRBV28 and TRBJ1-1, the CDR3 gives the full variable domain: DVKVTQSSRYLVKRTGEKVFLECVQDMDHENMFWYRQDPGLGLRLIYFSYDVKMKEKGDIPEGYSVSREKKERFSLILESASTNQTSMYLCASWGGSGKAFFGQGTRLTVV.

This clonotype was seen at least ten times. The chain recombines TRBV28 with TRBJ2-2; TRBD2 matches at 7 bases. CDR1 is MDHEN, CDR2 SYDVKM, per germline. V lost 8 bases to trimming and J lost 4 bases; unmatched junction nucleotides: 4. CDR3 length equals 13 residues. DNA for the CDR3: TGTGCCAGCGGGAGGGAGGGCACCGGGGAGCTGTTTTTT. This codes for CASGREGTGELFF. Supplemented by reference TRBV28 and TRBJ2-2, the full variable domain reads DVKVTQSSRYLVKRTGEKVFLECVQDMDHENMFWYRQDPGLGLRLIYFSYDVKMKEKGDIPEGYSVSREKKERFSLILESASTNQTSMYLCASGREGTGELFFGEGSRLTVL.

In this sample, this clonotype turned up many times. V is TRBV28 and J is TRBJ2-2; D not resolved. The V gene lost 5 bases and the J gene lost 5 bases, with 15 bases spanning the gap. This CDR3 is built from 15 residues. Germline values: CDR1 MDHEN, CDR2 SYDVKM. CDR3 coding DNA: TGTGCCAGCAGTATTTATGGAATCGGGACCGGGGAGCTGTTTTTT. Translated, it gives CASSIYGIGTGELFF.

This clonotype was observed at least ten times. The chain employs TRBV15 and TRBJ1-3, with a tentative D call TRBD1 (5 bases). Trimming cost V 1 base and J 1 base, with 5 bases left between them. The CDR3 length is 14 residues. Germline values: CDR1 LNHNV, CDR2 YYDKDF (reference sequence). Here the CDR3 DNA reads TGTGCCACCAGCAGAGCAGGGTCTGGAAACACCATATATTTT. Translated: CATSRAGSGNTIYF.

This clonotype showed up many times. In nucleotides, the CDR3 is TGCAGTGCTAGATCCCTTAACTATGGCTACACCTTC. It translates to CSARSLNYGYTF. The gene calls are TRBV20-1 and TRBJ1-2; D gene ambiguous. Trimming removed 2 bases from V and 1 base from J, with 5 bases in between. This CDR3 has 12 amino acids. CDR1 and CDR2 (germline): DFQATT, SNEGSKA (reference sequence).

This clonotype was seen many times. V and J are TRBV7-8 and TRBJ2-7; 7 bases align to TRBD2. From germline, CDR1 is SGHVS and CDR2 FQNEAQ. The CDR3 covers 15 residues. V was pared by 3 bases and J by 2 bases, with 7 bases of the junction left unmatched. The CDR3 nucleotides are TGTGCCAGCAGCTTGGGGAGCGGGAATACCTACGAGCAGTACTTC. Its protein is CASSLGSGNTYEQYF.

This chain joins TRBV29-1 and TRBJ1-1, with D maybe TRBD1 (5 bases). This CDR3 is built from 16 residues. The germline gives CDR1 SQVTM, CDR2 ANQGSEA. V lost 5 bases, J lost 3 bases, and 22 bases lay in between. In DNA, the CDR3 is TGCAGCGTTCCCCCTTGGGGCCCAAGGGTGGACACTGAAGCTTTCTTT. This gives the protein CSVPPWGPRVDTEAFF.

This clonotype appeared a single time. Here the CDR3 DNA reads TGTGCCAGTAGTAACTTCATGACTAGCGGGAGCAACGAGCAGTACTTC. Its translation: CASSNFMTSGSNEQYF. The J gene is TRBJ2-7, the V gene TRBV19; 12 bases agree with TRBD2. The CDR3 runs to 16 residues. Per the germline V gene, CDR1 is LNHDA and CDR2 is SQIVND (reference sequence). The trim removed 4 bases at V and 5 bases at J, leaving 9 bases unmatched.

This clonotype was counted at least ten times. This chain links TRBV29-1 with TRBJ2-2; D gene unclear. CDR1 SQVTM and CDR2 ANQGSEA come from the germline V gene. Trimming took 4 bases from V and 1 from J, leaving 7 bases between them. CDR3 size: 13 residues. In DNA, the CDR3 is TGCAGCGTTGGCCAGAAGAACACCGGGGAGCTGTTTTTT. Its protein product is CSVGQKNTGELFF.

This clonotype occurred many times. The rearrangement links TRBV28 to TRBJ2-7, with 7 bases that match TRBD2. The length of the CDR3 is 14 residues. Trimming cost V 3 bases and J 5 bases; bases outside gene matches: 7. Germline values: CDR1 MDHEN, CDR2 SYDVKM. For the CDR3, the DNA is TGTGCCAGCAGTTTGGGTGGCGGGAGAAACGAGCAGTACTTC. Amino acid sequence: CASSLGGGRNEQYF.

The chain joins TRBV5-1 to TRBJ2-2; TRBD1 agrees at 11 bases. Germline V gene lookup returns CDR1 SGHRS and CDR2 YFSETQ. V trimming: 6 bases; J trimming: 3 bases; junction bases outside the gene matches: 4. The CDR3 length is 15 residues. CDR3 DNA sequence: TGCGCCAGCACGCCGGGACAGGGGGACACCGGGGAGCTGTTTTTT. Protein: CASTPGQGDTGELFF.

This clonotype occurred many times. The chain carries TRBV12-3 or TRBV12-4 and TRBJ2-5; the D gene could be TRBD1 or TRBD2 (5 bases each). The CDR3 is 13 amino acids. Between the trimmed V and J ends, which lost 2 bases and 5 bases, there was a span of 9 bases. The chain's CDR3 is CASSLSEGETQYF. The DNA for the CDR3 is TGTGCCAGCAGTTTAAGTGAGGGGGAGACCCAGTACTTC.

Ten or more counts support this clonotype. This sequence joins TRBV6-2 or TRBV6-3 and TRBJ2-4; 8 bases are shared with TRBD1. Germline V CDR1 and CDR2: MNHEY, SVGEGT. V was pared by 10 bases and J by 5 bases, with 7 bases of the junction left unmatched. CDR3 length: 13 residues. The CDR3 sequence is CATSDREENIQYF. In nucleotides, the CDR3 is TGTGCCACTTCGGACAGGGAAGAAAACATTCAGTACTTC.

This clonotype was seen a handful of times. This rearrangement joins TRBV7-2 to TRBJ2-5; 7 bases fit TRBD2. V was pared by 6 bases and J by 0 bases, with 7 bases of the junction left unmatched. CDR3 size: 15 residues. Per germline, CDR1 SGHTA and CDR2 FQGNSA. The CDR3: CASSNAGLNQETQYF. CDR3 nucleotides: TGTGCCAGCAGTAACGCGGGACTAAACCAAGAGACCCAGTACTTC.

This clonotype was seen ten or more times. The gene calls are TRBV28 and TRBJ2-7; 8 nucleotides align to TRBD2. The junction had 11 bases not matched to a gene; V was cut back by 6 bases and J by 4 bases. CDR3 length equals 15 residues. Germline CDR1 MDHEN, CDR2 SYDVKM. The CDR3 here is CASSPTGGRLYEQYF. The CDR3 DNA is TGTGCCAGCAGCCCCACGGGCGGGAGGTTGTACGAGCAGTACTTC.

This clonotype was counted ten times or more. The chain couples TRBV20-1 to TRBJ2-2; 9 bases align to TRBD2. V gave up 2 bases and J gave up 4 bases; unmatched junction bases: 8. Germline CDR1 reads DFQATT; CDR2 reads SNEGSKA (reference sequence). This CDR3 contains 16 residues. This CDR3 reads CSARNLAGALTGELFF. Written as DNA, the CDR3 is TGCAGTGCTAGAAACTTAGCGGGAGCCCTCACCGGGGAGCTGTTTTTT.